This TCR beta chain was retrieved from a study of post-analysis software for immune sequencing data. Study in general: Several disease courses (relapsing-remitting, secondary progressive and progressive-relapsing) of multiple sclerosis were included.

Study-wide results and limits: Multiple sclerosis patients showed significantly lower normalized Chao1 diversity than controls did. When the samples were clustered directly with F measure, those that had been prepared in the same batch showed strong co-clustering.

Details on this clonotype: Its specificity is not known.

Every TCR beta cDNA library bore unique molecular identifiers. The yield from about 1 to 10 million T cells was some 500,000 cDNA molecules in total. TCRdb fed the PCR reads into MiXCR, producing one record per CDR3 protein. Among some 700,000 distinct CDR3 sequences, 59% were seen once, and the ten largest hold 10% to 12%. The TCR comes from a girl aged 2 to 9 with multiple sclerosis. Material for sequencing was blood.

CDR3 amino acids: CASTLDRDPEAFF. CDR3 in DNA: TGTGCCAGCACCTTGGACAGGGACCCCGAAGCTTTCTTT. V usage is TRBV2 and J usage is TRBJ1-1, with 8 bases matching TRBD1. The V gene end was trimmed by 7 bases and the J gene end by 8 bases; junction bases not matched to a gene: 9. Germline loops: CDR1 SNHLY, CDR2 FYNNEI. The CDR3 has 13 residues.